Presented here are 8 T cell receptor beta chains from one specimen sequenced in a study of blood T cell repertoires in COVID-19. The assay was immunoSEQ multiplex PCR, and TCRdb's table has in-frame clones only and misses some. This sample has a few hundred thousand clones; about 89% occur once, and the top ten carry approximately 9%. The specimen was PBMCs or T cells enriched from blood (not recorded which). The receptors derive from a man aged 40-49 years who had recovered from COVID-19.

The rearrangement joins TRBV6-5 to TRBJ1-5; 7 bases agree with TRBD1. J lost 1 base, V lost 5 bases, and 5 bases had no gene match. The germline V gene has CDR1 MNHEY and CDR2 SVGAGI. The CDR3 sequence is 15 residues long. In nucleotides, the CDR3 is TGTGCCAGCAGTCGAGGGGGCGTAAGCAATCAGCCCCAGCATTTT. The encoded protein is CASSRGGVSNQPQHF.

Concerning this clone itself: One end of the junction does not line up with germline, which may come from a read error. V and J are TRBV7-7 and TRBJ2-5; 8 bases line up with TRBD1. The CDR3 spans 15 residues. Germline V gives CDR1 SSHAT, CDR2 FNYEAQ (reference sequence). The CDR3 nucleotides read TGTGCTAGCAGCTTAAACAGGGGGAGGCAAGAGACCCAGTACTTC. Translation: CASSLNRGRQETQYF. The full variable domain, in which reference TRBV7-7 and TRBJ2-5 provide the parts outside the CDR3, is GAGVSQSPRYKVTKRGQDVTLRCDPISSHATLYWYQQALGQGPEFLTYFNYEAQPDKSGLPSDRFSAERPEGSISTLTIQRTEQRDSAMYRCASSLNRGRQETQYFGPGTRLLVL.

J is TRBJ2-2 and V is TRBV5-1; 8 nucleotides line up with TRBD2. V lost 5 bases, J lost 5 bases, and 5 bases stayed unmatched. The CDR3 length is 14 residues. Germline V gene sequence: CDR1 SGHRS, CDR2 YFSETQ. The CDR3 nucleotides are TGCGCCAGCAGAGTGCCGGGAGGGACCGGGGAGCTGTTTTTT. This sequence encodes CASRVPGGTGELFF.

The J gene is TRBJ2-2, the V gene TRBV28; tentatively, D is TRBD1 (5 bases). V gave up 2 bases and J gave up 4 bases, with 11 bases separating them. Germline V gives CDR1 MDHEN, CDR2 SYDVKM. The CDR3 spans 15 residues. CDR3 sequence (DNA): TGTGCCAGCAGTTTAAAGGGGAACCCCACCGGGGAGCTGTTTTTT. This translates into CASSLKGNPTGELFF.

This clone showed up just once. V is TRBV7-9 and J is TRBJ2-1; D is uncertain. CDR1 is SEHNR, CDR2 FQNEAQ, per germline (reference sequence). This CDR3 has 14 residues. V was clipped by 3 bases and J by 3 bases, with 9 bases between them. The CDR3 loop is CASSLARNYNEQFF. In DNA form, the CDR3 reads TGTGCCAGCAGCTTGGCCCGAAACTACAATGAGCAGTTCTTC.

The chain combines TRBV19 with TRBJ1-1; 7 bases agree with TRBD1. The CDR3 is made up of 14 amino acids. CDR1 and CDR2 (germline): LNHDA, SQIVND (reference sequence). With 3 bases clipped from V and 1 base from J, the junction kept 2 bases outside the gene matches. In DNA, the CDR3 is TGTGCCAGTAGTATGGACAGGCAGAACACTGAAGCTTTCTTT. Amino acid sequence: CASSMDRQNTEAFF.

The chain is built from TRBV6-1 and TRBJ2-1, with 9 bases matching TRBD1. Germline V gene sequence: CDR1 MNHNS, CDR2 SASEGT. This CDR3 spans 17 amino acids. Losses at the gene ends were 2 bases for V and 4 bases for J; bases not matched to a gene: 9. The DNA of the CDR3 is TGTGCCAGCAGTGAATTGGGGACAGGGTATTCTTACAATGAGCAGTTCTTC. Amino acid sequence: CASSELGTGYSYNEQFF.

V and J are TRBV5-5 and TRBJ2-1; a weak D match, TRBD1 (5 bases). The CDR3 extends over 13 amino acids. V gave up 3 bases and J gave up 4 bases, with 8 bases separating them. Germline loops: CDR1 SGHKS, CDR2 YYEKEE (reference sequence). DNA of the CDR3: TGTGCCAGCAGCTCGGACATATACAATGAGCAGTTCTTC. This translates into CASSSDIYNEQFF.